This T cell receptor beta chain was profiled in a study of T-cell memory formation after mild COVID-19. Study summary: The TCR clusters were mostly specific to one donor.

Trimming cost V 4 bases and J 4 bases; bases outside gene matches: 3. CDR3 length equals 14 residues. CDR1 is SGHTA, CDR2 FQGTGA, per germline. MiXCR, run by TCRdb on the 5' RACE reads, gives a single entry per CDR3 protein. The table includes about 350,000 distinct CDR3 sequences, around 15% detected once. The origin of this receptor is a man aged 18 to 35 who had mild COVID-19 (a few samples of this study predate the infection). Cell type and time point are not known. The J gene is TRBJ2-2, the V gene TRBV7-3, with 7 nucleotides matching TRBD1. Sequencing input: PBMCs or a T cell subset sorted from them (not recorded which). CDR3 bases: TGTGCCAGCAGCTCACAGGGGATCACCGGGGAGCTGTTTTTT. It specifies CASSSQGITGELFF.